Below are 10 T cell receptor beta chains sequenced from a single sample in a study of shared clonotypes between healthy human individuals. Libraries were prepared by immunoSEQ multiplex PCR; TCRdb keeps only in-frame clonotypes and omits some of them. The sample includes a few million clones, approximately 95% of them seen just once. The sequenced sample was naive CD4+ T cells from PBMCs. Subset meaning: CD45RA+ positively selected. The origin of the receptors is a man aged 18 to 29 in good health. Some clones in this sample may be carry-over from other donors' samples.

The chain uses TRBV5-4 and TRBJ1-4; D gene uncertain. This CDR3 is built from 14 residues. Trimming cost V 4 bases and J 4 bases, with 11 bases left between them. The germline V gene encodes CDR1 SGHNT and CDR2 YYREEE (reference sequence). The CDR3 sequence: CASSRRDLNEKLFF. The CDR3 bases are TGTGCCAGCAGCCGCAGAGACCTTAATGAAAAACTGTTTTTT.

This clone was seen just once. The CDR3 DNA reads as TGCGCCAGCAGACCTGCGGGCCGCCTGGTTTCGGGCCAGTACTTC. Its protein product is CASRPAGRLVSGQYF. This chain links TRBV5-1 with TRBJ2-5, with D possibly matching TRBD2 (5 bases). Between the trimmed V and J ends, which lost 5 bases and 10 bases, there was a span of 24 bases. Germline loops: CDR1 SGHRS, CDR2 YFSETQ. The CDR3 is 15 residues long.

DNA of the CDR3: TGTGCCAGCAGCCCACAGGGGACTGGGGCCAACGTCCTGACTTTC. Translation gives CASSPQGTGANVLTF. The chain is built from TRBV9 and TRBJ2-6, with 7 bases identical to TRBD1. CDR3 length equals 15 residues. Unmatched junction bases numbered 3, after V lost 4 bases and J lost 2 bases. Germline V gene sequence: CDR1 SGDLS, CDR2 YYNGEE.

On this clone: An end of the junction differs from the germline gene, which may be a read error. Other DNA sequences in this sample translate to the same CDR3. The chain joins TRBV7-2 to TRBJ2-4, with 9 bases matching TRBD2. Germline-derived CDR1 and CDR2 are SGHTA and FQGNSA. The CDR3 is 15 amino acids. This CDR3 reads CASSLAGLAKNIQYF. The CDR3 coding sequence is TGTGCCAGCAGCCTAGCGGGACTAGCCAAAAACATTCAGTACTTC.

CDR3: CASSGGQVSTDTQYF. As DNA, the CDR3 is TGTGCCAGCAGCGGAGGACAAGTGAGCACAGATACGCAGTATTTT. This chain links TRBV7-9 with TRBJ2-3; D possibly uses TRBD1 or TRBD2 (5 bases each). The V gene lost 5 bases and the J gene lost 0 bases, with 12 bases spanning the gap. The CDR3 totals 15 residues. Germline V CDR1 and CDR2: SEHNR, FQNEAQ (reference sequence).

Comment on this clone: Other DNA sequences within the sample encode an identical CDR3. The chain has TRBV5-1 and TRBJ2-7; tentative D call: TRBD2 (6 bases). Trimming shortened V by 0 bases and J by 5 bases, and 9 bases separated the two germline ends. This CDR3 is 13 amino acids long. Germline V gene sequence: CDR1 SGHRS, CDR2 YFSETQ. DNA for the CDR3: TGCGCCAGCAGCTTGGCCTCGGGGGACGAGCAGTACTTC. Protein product: CASSLASGDEQYF.

This rearrangement joins TRBV28 to TRBJ2-4; 7 nucleotides align to TRBD1. This CDR3 has 15 amino acids. The germline gives CDR1 MDHEN, CDR2 SYDVKM. V was pared by 7 bases and J by 3 bases, with 9 bases of the junction left unmatched. In DNA, the CDR3 is TGTGCCAGCACCCACCCCACAGGGGACAAAAACATTCAGTACTTC. This codes for CASTHPTGDKNIQYF.

This clone has a single count. The gene calls are TRBV5-1 and TRBJ2-1; 8 bases align to TRBD2. The J segment lost 5 bases and the V segment lost 4 bases, leaving 8 bases of the junction unmatched. Germline-derived CDR1 and CDR2 are SGHRS and YFSETQ. CDR3 length: 15 residues. The CDR3 sequence: CASSPPGLANNEQFF. The CDR3 DNA follows: TGCGCCAGCAGCCCTCCCGGACTAGCAAACAATGAGCAGTTCTTC.

This chain joins TRBV6-5 and TRBJ2-7; 7 bases match TRBD1. Germline-derived CDR1 and CDR2 are MNHEY and SVGAGI. The CDR3 loop spans 12 amino acids. Trimming took 9 bases from V and 5 from J; bases not matched to a gene: 7. The CDR3 protein is CARTGLGNEQYF. The CDR3 DNA follows: TGTGCCAGGACAGGGTTGGGCAACGAGCAGTACTTC.

The chain's CDR3 is CATSRDWLAPGSAEQFF. The CDR3 DNA sequence: TGTGCCACCAGCAGAGATTGGCTGGCGCCCGGGTCGGCTGAGCAGTTCTTC. The genes are TRBV15 and TRBJ2-1; D uncertain. V was pared by 0 bases and J by 9 bases, with 21 bases between. From germline, CDR1 is LNHNV and CDR2 YYDKDF (reference sequence). This CDR3 has 17 amino acids. The whole variable domain, remainder taken from reference TRBV15 and TRBJ2-1, is DAMVIQNPRYQVTQFGKPVTLSCSQTLNHNVMYWYQQKSSQAPKLLFHYYDKDFNNEADTPDNFQSRRPNTSFCFLDIRSPGLGDTAMYLCATSRDWLAPGSAEQFFGPGTRLTVL.